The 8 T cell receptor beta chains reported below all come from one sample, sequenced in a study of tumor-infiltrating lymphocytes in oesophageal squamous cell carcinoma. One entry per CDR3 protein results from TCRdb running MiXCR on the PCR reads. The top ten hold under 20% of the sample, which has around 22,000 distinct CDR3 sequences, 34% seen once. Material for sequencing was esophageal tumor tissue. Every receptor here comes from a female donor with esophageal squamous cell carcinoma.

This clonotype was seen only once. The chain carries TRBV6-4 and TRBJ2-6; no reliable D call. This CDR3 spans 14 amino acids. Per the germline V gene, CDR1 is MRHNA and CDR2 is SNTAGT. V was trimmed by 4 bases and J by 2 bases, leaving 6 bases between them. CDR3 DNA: TGTGCCAGCAGTGGTGCAGCTGGGGCCAACGTCCTGACTTTC. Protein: CASSGAAGANVLTF.

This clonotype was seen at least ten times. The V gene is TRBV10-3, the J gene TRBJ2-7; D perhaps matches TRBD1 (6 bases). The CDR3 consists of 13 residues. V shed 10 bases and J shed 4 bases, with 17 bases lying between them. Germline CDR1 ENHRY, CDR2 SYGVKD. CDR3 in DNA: TGTGCCACCAGCGATCTACAGGGTTACGAGCAGTACTTC. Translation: CATSDLQGYEQYF.

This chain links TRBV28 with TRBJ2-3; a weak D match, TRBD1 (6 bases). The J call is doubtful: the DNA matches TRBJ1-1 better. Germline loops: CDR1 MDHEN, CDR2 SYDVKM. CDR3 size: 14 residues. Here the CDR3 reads CASIVGGLNTEAFF. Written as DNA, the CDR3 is TGTGCCAGCATCGTAGGGGGGCTGAACACTGAAGCTTTCTTT.

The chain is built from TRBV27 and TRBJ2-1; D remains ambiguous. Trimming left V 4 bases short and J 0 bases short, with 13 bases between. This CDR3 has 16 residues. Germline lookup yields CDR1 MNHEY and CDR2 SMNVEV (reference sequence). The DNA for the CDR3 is TGTGCCAGCAGTTCTGGGATCATTAGCTCCTACAATGAGCAGTTCTTC. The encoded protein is CASSSGIISSYNEQFF.

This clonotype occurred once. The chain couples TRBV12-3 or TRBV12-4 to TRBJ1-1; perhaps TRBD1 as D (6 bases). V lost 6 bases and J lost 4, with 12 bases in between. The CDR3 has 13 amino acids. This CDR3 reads CASSQGSFTEAFF. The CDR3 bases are TGTGCCAGCAGCCAGGGGTCATTCACTGAAGCTTTCTTT.

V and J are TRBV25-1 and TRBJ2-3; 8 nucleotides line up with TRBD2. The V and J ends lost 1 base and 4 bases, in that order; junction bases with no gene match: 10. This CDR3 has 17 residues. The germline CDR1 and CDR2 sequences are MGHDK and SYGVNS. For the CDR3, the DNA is TGTGCCAGCAGTGAATCCACCAGGTCGGGAGGGGCAGATACGCAGTATTTT. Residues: CASSESTRSGGADTQYF.

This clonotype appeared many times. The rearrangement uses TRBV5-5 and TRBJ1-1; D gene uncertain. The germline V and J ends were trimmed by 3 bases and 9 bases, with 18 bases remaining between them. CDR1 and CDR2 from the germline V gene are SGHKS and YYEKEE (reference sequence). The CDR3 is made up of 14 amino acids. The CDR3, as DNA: TGTGCCAGCAGCTCCCCGCGGCAAGAAACCAAAGCTTTCTTT. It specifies CASSSPRQETKAFF. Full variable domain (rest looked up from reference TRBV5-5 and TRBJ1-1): DAGVTQSPTHLIKTRGQQVTLRCSPISGHKSVSWYQQVLGQGPQFIFQYYEKEERGRGNFPDRFSARQFPNYSSELNVNALLLGDSALYLCASSSPRQETKAFFGQGTRLTVV.

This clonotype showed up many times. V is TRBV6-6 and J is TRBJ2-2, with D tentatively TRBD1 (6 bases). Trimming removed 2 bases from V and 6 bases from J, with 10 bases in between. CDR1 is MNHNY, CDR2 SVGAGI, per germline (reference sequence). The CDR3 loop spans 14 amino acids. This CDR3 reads CASSYLQGPGELFF. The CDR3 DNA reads TGTGCCAGCAGTTACCTACAGGGCCCCGGGGAGCTGTTTTTT.